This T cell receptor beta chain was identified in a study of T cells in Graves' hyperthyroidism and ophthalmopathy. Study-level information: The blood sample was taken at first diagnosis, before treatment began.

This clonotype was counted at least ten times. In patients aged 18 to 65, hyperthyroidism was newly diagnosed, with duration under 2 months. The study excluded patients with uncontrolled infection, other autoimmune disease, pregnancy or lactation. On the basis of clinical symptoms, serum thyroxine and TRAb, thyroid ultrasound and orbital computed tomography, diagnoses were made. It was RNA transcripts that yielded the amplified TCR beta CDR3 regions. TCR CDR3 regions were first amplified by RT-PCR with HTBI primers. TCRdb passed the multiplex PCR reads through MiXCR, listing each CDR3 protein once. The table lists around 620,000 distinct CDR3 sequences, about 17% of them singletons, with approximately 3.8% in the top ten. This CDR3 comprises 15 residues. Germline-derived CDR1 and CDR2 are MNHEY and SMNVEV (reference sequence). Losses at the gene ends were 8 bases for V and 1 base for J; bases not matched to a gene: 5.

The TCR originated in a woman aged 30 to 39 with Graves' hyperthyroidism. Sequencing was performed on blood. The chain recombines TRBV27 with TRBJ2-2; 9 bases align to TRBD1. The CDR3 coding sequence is TGTGCCAGCGGTACAGGGGGCTTGAACACCGGGGAGCTGTTTTTT. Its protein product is CASGTGGLNTGELFF.